One sample yielded the 7 T cell receptor beta chains listed below, sequenced in a study of T cell responses to AZD1222 COVID-19 vaccine. Assay used: immunoSEQ multiplex PCR; TCRdb lists only in-frame clones, some missing. The data hold about 190,000 clones, with roughly 93% observed a single time. The source was peripheral blood, collected on day 0 of AZD1222 vaccination. These receptors were taken from an adult in good health.

J is TRBJ2-3 and V is TRBV6-4; 8 positions match TRBD2. The germline V gene has CDR1 MRHNA and CDR2 SNTAGT. V lost 0 bases, J lost 5 bases, and 13 bases stayed unmatched. CDR3 length: 18 amino acids. CDR3 loop: CASSDSVGGAGVGDTQYF. In DNA, the CDR3 is TGTGCCAGCAGTGACTCGGTCGGTGGAGCGGGAGTAGGAGATACGCAGTATTTT.

The chain combines TRBV27 with TRBJ2-1; 9 nucleotides line up with TRBD1. This CDR3 has 15 residues. Trimming took 2 bases from V and 12 from J; bases not matched to a gene: 11. Germline V gene sequence: CDR1 MNHEY, CDR2 SMNVEV (reference sequence). The chain's CDR3 is CASSLGQGWSPLQFF. The CDR3 coding sequence is TGTGCCAGCAGTTTAGGACAGGGGTGGTCTCCGTTGCAGTTCTTC.

This sequence joins TRBV5-4 and TRBJ2-7, with D tentatively TRBD1 (6 bases). The CDR3 length is 14 residues. The germline V gene has CDR1 SGHNT and CDR2 YYREEE (reference sequence). Trimming shortened V by 9 bases and J by 0 bases, and 16 bases separated the two germline ends. The CDR3 DNA reads TGTGCCATGCACGGGACACGCACCTCCTACGAGCAGTACTTC. Protein sequence: CAMHGTRTSYEQYF. Looking up the rest from reference TRBV5-4 and TRBJ2-7 gives the full variable domain: ETGVTQSPTHLIKTRGQQVTLRCSSQSGHNTVSWYQQALGQGPQFIFQYYREEENGRGNFPPRFSGLQFPNYSSELNVNALELDDSALYLCAMHGTRTSYEQYFGPGTRLTVT.

V and J are TRBV5-1 and TRBJ1-1; no firm D call. The CDR3 spans 15 residues. Germline CDR1 reads SGHRS; CDR2 reads YFSETQ. Trimming cost V 0 bases and J 1 base, with 10 bases left between them. In nucleotides, the CDR3 is TGCGCCAGCAGCTTGGGGTTAACCGCGAACACTGAAGCTTTCTTT. Its protein product is CASSLGLTANTEAFF. Complete variable domain (other parts from reference TRBV5-1 and TRBJ1-1): KAGVTQTPRYLIKTRGQQVTLSCSPISGHRSVSWYQQTPGQGLQFLFEYFSETQRNKGNFPGRFSGRQFSNSRSEMNVSTLELGDSALYLCASSLGLTANTEAFFGQGTRLTVV.

This CDR3 reads CASSQGPRNTIYF. Here the CDR3 DNA reads TGCGCCAGCAGCCAAGGACCAAGAAACACCATATATTTT. The rearrangement links TRBV4-3 to TRBJ1-3; D remains unclear. V lost 1 base and J 5 bases, leaving 6 bases between the germline ends. There are 13 residues in the CDR3. Per the germline V gene, CDR1 is LGHNA and CDR2 is YSLEER.

This clone appeared a few times. The chain uses TRBV7-6 and TRBJ2-2; D might be TRBD1 (5 bases). V lost 4 bases and J lost 5, with 8 bases in between. The CDR3 covers 13 residues. Germline CDR1 reads SGHVS; CDR2 reads FNYEAQ. The CDR3 DNA reads TGTGCCAGCAGCTCACCAGGGACCGGGGAGCTGTTTTTT. Its protein product is CASSSPGTGELFF.

The V call is TRBV20-1, the J call TRBJ2-1; a weak D match, TRBD2 (5 bases). The CDR3 is made up of 11 amino acids. Germline V gene sequence: CDR1 DFQATT, CDR2 SNEGSKA (reference sequence). V was clipped by 6 bases and J by 10 bases, with 13 bases between them. The CDR3 here is CSALDYLEQFF. In DNA form, the CDR3 reads TGCAGTGCGCTAGACTATCTGGAGCAGTTCTTC.